This T cell receptor beta chain was sequenced during a study of response to subunit inactivated influenza vaccine. TCRdb itself ran the RT-PCR reads through MiXCR, one entry per CDR3 protein. The data hold just under 550,000 distinct CDR3 sequences, with under 25% observed a single time. Losses at the gene ends were 7 bases for V and 0 bases for J; bases not matched to a gene: 9. Per the germline V gene, CDR1 is SGHAT and CDR2 is FQNNGV. The CDR3 contains 16 residues. The same data also contributed to another study, on T cells expressing NK-cell markers. This second report adds: UMI-tagged 5'RACE template switching yielded the TCR beta cDNA. It was from sorted CD3+CD56+NKG2C+, CD3+CD56+NKG2C- and CD3+CD56-NKG2C+ T cells that TCR beta repertoires came. Seven of eight sequenced donors tested HCMV-seropositive; one tested seronegative.

This TCR was sampled from a man aged 45-60 years who received an inactivated influenza vaccine. This chain uses TRBV11-2 with TRBJ2-7; 10 bases are shared with TRBD2. Material: CD4+ T cells sorted from PBMCs, obtained about 11 days after vaccination. The CDR3: CASNGWSSGSSYEQYF. As DNA, the CDR3 is TGTGCCAGCAACGGGTGGTCTAGCGGGAGCTCCTACGAGCAGTACTTC.